This T cell receptor (beta chain) is from a study of breast tumors, draining lymph nodes, adjacent tissues. Overall study findings and caveats: Data only fit, rather than demonstrated, lymph node origin of most tumor T cells. Tumors had less TCR diversity than lymph nodes, more than nontumor tissue. Findings are consistent with lymph node origin and intratumoral expansion of most tumor T cells. Compared with basal-like, luminal-like tumors shared significantly more repertoire with nontumor tissue.

The V gene's germline CDR1 is WNHNN and CDR2 SYGVQD (reference sequence). The CDR3 has 18 residues. TCRdb ran MiXCR on the multiplex PCR reads and lists one entry per CDR3 protein. Of about 300,000 distinct CDR3 sequences in the sample, around 30% were seen once. For this clonotype: Antigen unknown. Mismatch with germline at one junction end may stem from a read error.

Breast cancer patients provided tissue from their axillary draining lymph nodes. Specimen: axillary lymph node tissue. The sequence was collected from a female donor with breast cancer. Some clones in this sample may be carry-over from other donors' samples. The chain uses TRBV10-1 and TRBJ2-3; no reliable D call. The tail of the sequence fits TRBJ1-5 better, so the J call may be wrong. The CDR3 nucleotides are TGCGCTAGCAGTGAGTCGACTATTGGGCTAACTAGCACAGATACGCAGCATTTT. Residues: CASSESTIGLTSTDTQHF.